Listed here are 8 T cell receptor beta chains from one sample, sequenced in a study of blood T cell repertoires in COVID-19 (dated by TCRdb to between 2020 and 2021). The method behind the library was the immunoSEQ multiplex PCR assay. This is the immuneACCESS table as TCRdb keeps it, with only in-frame sequences that have V and J called. A part of the clones is gone; compared with another copy, unresolved V genes explain less than half, and the rest is unexplained. For this sample there are approximately 240,000 clones; 75% to 90% appear just once. The top ten constitute around 2.8% of the sample. Sequencing was carried out using peripheral blood. These TCRs come from a woman aged 30 to 39 who had recovered from COVID-19.

The chain combines TRBV5-6 with TRBJ1-2; the match to TRBD1 covers 7 bases. This CDR3 has 16 amino acids. V shed 1 base and J 0 bases; nucleotides not matched to a gene: 6. Germline V gene data show CDR1 as SGHDT and CDR2 as YYEEEE. CDR3 DNA sequence: TGTGCCAGCAGCTTGTGGACAGGTACTACTAACTATGGCTACACCTTC. Translating it yields CASSLWTGTTNYGYTF.

This sequence joins TRBV10-3 and TRBJ1-6, with TRBD1 as a possible D gene (6 bases). The CDR3 is 13 amino acids. V was pared by 5 bases and J by 8 bases, with 10 bases between. CDR1 and CDR2 from the germline V gene are ENHRY and SYGVKD. The CDR3 loop reads CAISTSGDSPLHF. CDR3 nucleotide sequence: TGTGCCATCAGTACTTCAGGGGATTCACCCCTCCACTTT.

The rearrangement links TRBV7-2 to TRBJ2-1, with D perhaps matching TRBD2 (5 bases). Deletions cut 1 base from V and 12 bases from J, with 10 bases between. The germline V gene has CDR1 SGHTA and CDR2 FQGNSA. The CDR3 consists of 12 residues. The CDR3 DNA is TGTGCCAGCAGCTTAGACGTGGGGAGGCAGTTCTTC. It translates to CASSLDVGRQFF.

The V and J genes are TRBV10-3 and TRBJ2-3; no clear D. Germline V gene data show CDR1 as ENHRY and CDR2 as SYGVKD. The CDR3 consists of 15 residues. Between the trimmed V and J ends, which lost 7 bases and 2 bases, there was a span of 16 bases. This CDR3 reads CAIIGEALDTDTQYF. The CDR3 DNA is TGTGCCATCATAGGAGAGGCTCTCGACACAGATACGCAGTATTTT.

This chain connects TRBV5-6 to TRBJ2-7; 14 bases fit TRBD2. Trimming at V came to 1 base and at J to 6 bases, leaving 3 bases not matched to a gene. Germline V lookup: CDR1 SGHDT, CDR2 YYEEEE. The CDR3 is 15 amino acids. The CDR3, as DNA: TGTGCCAGCAGCTTGATGGGACTAGCGGGAGTCGAGCAGTACTTC. This gives the protein CASSLMGLAGVEQYF.

This clone was recorded once. V usage is TRBV7-9 and J usage is TRBJ2-7; no firm D call. Trimming pared 2 bases from V and 7 bases from J, leaving 6 bases between. The V gene's germline CDR1 is SEHNR and CDR2 FQNEAQ (reference sequence). The length of the CDR3 is 11 residues. In DNA, the CDR3 is TGTGCCAGCAGCTTAATGGAGGAGCAGTACTTC. Residues: CASSLMEEQYF. The entire variable domain, with the rest obtained from reference TRBV7-9 and TRBJ2-7, is as follows: DTGVSQNPRHKITKRGQNVTFRCDPISEHNRLYWYRQTLGQGPEFLTYFQNEAQLEKSRLLSDRFSAERPKGSFSTLEIQRTEQGDSAMYLCASSLMEEQYFGPGTRLTVT.

The rearrangement joins TRBV6-5 to TRBJ1-2; 7 bases agree with TRBD1. In germline, CDR1 is MNHEY, CDR2 SVGAGI. The ends lost 5 bases at V and 8 bases at J; junction bases unmatched: 14. The CDR3 is 15 amino acids. The CDR3 reads CASSQRPTGDGGYTF. CDR3 DNA: TGTGCCAGCAGTCAAAGGCCTACAGGGGATGGGGGCTACACCTTC.

The rearrangement joins TRBV9 to TRBJ2-7; 7 bases are shared with TRBD1. Losses at the gene ends were 4 bases for V and 0 bases for J; bases not matched to a gene: 7. Germline V lookup: CDR1 SGDLS, CDR2 YYNGEE. The CDR3 has 15 amino acids. CDR3 DNA: TGTGCCAGCAGCTCAACGACAGGGTACTCCTACGAGCAGTACTTC. It yields the protein CASSSTTGYSYEQYF.